This TCR beta chain was captured by sequencing in a study of vaccination and CD4 T cells after COVID-19. Study context: Control cultures used a CEFX viral epitope pool, an HIV-1 Nef peptide pool, or no peptide.

Treatment described: roughly 11-day PBMC culture with coronavirus spike peptide pools or control peptides (ViraFEST assay). CD4+ T cells that came from the unexposed donor were collected before the COVID-19 pandemic (2011-2018). Antigen-specific T cell expansion with peptide pools preceded TCR sequencing in the ViraFEST approach. Both SARS-CoV-2 S/N and four cold-coronavirus spikes were used, cells permitting, to probe CD4+ T cells of unexposed donors. V lost 2 bases to trimming and J lost 0 bases, with 11 bases between them. The CDR3 length is 16 residues. Germline loops: CDR1 DFQATT, CDR2 SNEGSKA (reference sequence). Scientists ran DNA taken from cultured CD4+ T cells through the Oncomine TCR Beta short-read assay for sequencing. From cultured CD4+ T cells, genomic DNA was extracted. MiXCR was run by TCRdb on the PCR reads, yielding one entry per CDR3 protein. Found here are 11,000 or so distinct CDR3 sequences, 25% to 30% of them singletons; the top ten hold about 19%.

General study results and limits: When vaccine-specific clones from convalescent patients were examined, 304 of 307 were spike mono-reactive.

As concerns this clonotype: The antigen remains unidentified.

This TCR was recovered from a human donor in good health. Sequencing was done on a sample of CD4+ T cells from blood, cultured in vitro. J is TRBJ1-6 and V is TRBV20-1; D might be TRBD1 (5 bases). This chain's CDR3 is CSARMAGSSYNSPLHF. The DNA of the CDR3 is TGCAGTGCTAGAATGGCAGGGAGCTCCTATAATTCACCCCTCCACTTT.